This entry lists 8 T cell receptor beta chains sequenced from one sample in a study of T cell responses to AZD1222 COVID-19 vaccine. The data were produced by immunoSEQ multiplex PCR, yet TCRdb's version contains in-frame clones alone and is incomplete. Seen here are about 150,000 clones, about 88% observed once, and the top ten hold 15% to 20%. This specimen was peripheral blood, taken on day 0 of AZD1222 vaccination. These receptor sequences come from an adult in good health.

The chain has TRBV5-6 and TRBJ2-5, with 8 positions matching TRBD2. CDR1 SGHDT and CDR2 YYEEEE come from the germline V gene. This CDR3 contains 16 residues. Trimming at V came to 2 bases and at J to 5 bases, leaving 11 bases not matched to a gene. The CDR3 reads CASSLTSGPYGETQYF. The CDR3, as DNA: TGTGCCAGCAGCTTAACTAGCGGACCATATGGGGAGACCCAGTACTTC. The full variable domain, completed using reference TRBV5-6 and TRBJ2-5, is DAGVTQSPTHLIKTRGQQVTLRCSPKSGHDTVSWYQQALGQGPQFIFQYYEEEERQRGNFPDRFSGHQFPNYSSELNVNALLLGDSALYLCASSLTSGPYGETQYFGPGTRLLVL.

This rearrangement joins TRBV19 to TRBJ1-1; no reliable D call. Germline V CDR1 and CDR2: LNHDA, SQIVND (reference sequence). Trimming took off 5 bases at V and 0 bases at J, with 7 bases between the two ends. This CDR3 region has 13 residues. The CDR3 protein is CASSLAVNTEAFF. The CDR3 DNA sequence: TGTGCCAGTAGTCTAGCGGTGAACACTGAAGCTTTCTTT.

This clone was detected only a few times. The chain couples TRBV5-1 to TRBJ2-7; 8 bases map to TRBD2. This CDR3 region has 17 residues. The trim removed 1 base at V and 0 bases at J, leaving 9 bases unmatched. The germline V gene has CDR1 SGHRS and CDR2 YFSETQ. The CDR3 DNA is TGCGCCAGCAGCTTGCCCAATAGCGGGATCCGCTCCTACGAGCAGTACTTC. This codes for CASSLPNSGIRSYEQYF.

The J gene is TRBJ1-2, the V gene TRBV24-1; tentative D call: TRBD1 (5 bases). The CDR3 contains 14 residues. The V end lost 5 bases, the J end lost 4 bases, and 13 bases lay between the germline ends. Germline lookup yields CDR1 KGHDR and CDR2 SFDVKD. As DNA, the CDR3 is TGTGCCACCAGTGCGACCGGGACTTCCTATGGCTACACCTTC. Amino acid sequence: CATSATGTSYGYTF.

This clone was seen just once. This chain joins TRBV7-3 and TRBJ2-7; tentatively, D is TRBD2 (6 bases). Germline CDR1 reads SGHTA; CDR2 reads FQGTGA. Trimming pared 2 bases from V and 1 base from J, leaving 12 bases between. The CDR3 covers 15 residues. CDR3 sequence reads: CASSLRDGGSYEQYF. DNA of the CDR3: TGTGCCAGCAGCTTACGGGACGGGGGTTCCTACGAGCAGTACTTC. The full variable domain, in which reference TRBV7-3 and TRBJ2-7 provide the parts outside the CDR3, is GAGVSQTPSNKVTEKGKYVELRCDPISGHTALYWYRQSLGQGPEFLIYFQGTGAADDSGLPNDRFFAVRPEGSVSTLKIQRTERGDSAVYLCASSLRDGGSYEQYFGPGTRLTVT.

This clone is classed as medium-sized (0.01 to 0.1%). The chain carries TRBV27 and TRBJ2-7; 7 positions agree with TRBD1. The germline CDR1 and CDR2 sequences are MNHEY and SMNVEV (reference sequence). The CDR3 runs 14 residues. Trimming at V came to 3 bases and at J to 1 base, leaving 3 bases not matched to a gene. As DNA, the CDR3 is TGTGCCAGCAGTTTTTTGGGACAGTCCTACGAGCAGTACTTC. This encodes CASSFLGQSYEQYF.

CDR3 amino acids: CASSWGRQETQYF. Here the CDR3 DNA reads TGTGCCAGCAGTTGGGGGCGGCAAGAGACCCAGTACTTC. This chain joins TRBV6-2 or TRBV6-3 and TRBJ2-5, with D perhaps TRBD1 (6 bases). The V end lost 4 bases, the J end lost 2 bases, and 8 bases lay between the germline ends. Germline values: CDR1 MNHEY, CDR2 SVGEGT. This CDR3 is built from 13 residues.

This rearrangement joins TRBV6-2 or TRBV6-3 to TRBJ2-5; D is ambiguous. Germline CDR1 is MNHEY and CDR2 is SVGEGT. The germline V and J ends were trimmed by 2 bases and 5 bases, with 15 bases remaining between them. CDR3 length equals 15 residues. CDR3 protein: CASSYRLEKEETQYF. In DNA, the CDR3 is TGTGCCAGCAGTTACCGTCTGGAGAAAGAGGAGACCCAGTACTTC.